This T cell receptor (beta chain) was captured in a study of molecular identifiers for immune sequencing clone quantification. Details on this clonotype: Germline and junction disagree at one end, which may indicate a read error.

Each CDR3 protein gets one entry after TCRdb re-called the PCR reads with MiXCR. Among about 500,000 distinct CDR3 sequences listed, about 22% were seen once. Using 10%, 30% or 50% RNA, naive CD8 libraries were derived from about 21,000 to 970,000 sorted cells. CDR1 is PRHDT, CDR2 FYEKMQ, per germline (reference sequence). The CDR3 has 14 amino acids. Sequenced: naive CD8+ T cells from blood, with Jurkat cell RNA spiked in. Subset given: FACS-sorted CD8+CD4-CCR7+CD45RA+ naive T cells. J is TRBJ2-5 and V is TRBV13; D unresolved. The source of this sequence is a human donor in good health. Some libraries in this study had Jurkat cell RNA spiked in. CDR3 in amino acids: CASSLNSFQETQCF. The DNA for the CDR3 is TGTGCCAGCAGCTTGAATAGTTTTCAAGAGACCCAGTGCTTC.